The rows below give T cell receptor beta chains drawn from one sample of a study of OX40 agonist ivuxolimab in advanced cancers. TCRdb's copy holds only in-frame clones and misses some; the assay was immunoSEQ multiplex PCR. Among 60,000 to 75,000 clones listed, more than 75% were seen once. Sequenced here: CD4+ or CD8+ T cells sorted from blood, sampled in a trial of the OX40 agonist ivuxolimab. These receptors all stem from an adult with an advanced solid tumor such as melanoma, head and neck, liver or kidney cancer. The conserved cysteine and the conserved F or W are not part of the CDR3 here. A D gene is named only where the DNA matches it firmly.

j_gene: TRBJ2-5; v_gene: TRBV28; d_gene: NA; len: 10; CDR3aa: ASSLAPSLQY
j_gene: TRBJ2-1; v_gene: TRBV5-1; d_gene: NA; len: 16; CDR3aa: ASTKTPTSQVSYNEQF
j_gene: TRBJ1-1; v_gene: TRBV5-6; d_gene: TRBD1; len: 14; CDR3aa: ASSYFWDRGGTEAF
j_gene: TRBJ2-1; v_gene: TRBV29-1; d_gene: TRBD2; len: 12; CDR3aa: SVEGGRDYNEQF
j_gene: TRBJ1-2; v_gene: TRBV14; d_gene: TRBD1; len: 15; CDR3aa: ASSHKPTDRAIYGYT
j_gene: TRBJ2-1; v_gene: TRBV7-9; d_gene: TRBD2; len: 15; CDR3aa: ASSFSLREGSYNEQF
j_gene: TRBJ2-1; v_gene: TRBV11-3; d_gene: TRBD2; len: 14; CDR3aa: ASSSGGTSVYNEQF
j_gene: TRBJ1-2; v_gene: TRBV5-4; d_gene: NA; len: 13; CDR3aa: ASSLDSYSAYGYT
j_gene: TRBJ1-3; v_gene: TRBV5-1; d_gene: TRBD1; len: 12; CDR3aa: ASSLEGAKNTIY
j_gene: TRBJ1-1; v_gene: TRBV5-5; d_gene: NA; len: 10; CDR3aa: ASSPQGTEAF
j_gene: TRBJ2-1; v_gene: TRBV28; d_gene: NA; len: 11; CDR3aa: ASSRTPNNEQF
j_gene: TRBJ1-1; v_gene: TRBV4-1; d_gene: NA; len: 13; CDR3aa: ASSQASRGWPEAF
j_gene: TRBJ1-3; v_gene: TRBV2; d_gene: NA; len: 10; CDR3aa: ASSEGAGSGH
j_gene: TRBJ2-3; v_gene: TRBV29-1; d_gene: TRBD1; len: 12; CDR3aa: SALDRAFTDTQY
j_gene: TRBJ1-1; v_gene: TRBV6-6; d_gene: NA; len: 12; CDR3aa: ASSYSAGATEAF
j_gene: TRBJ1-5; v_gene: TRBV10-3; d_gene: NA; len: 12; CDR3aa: AISDWGQGQPQH
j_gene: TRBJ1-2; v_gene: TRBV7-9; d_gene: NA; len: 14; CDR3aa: ASSNWVVEGDYGYT
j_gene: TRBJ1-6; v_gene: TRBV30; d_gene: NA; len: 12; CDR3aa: AWSARDNNSPLH
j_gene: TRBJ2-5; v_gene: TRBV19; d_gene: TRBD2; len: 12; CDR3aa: ASTPGSLAREQY
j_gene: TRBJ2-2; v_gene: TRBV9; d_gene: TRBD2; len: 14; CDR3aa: ASSVRTSRNTGELF
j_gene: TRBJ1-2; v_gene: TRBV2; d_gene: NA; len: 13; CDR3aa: ASSPGQLINYGYT
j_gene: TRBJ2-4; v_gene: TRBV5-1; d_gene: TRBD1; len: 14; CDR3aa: ASSFHPGQGWNIQY
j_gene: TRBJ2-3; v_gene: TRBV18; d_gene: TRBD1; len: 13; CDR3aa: ASSAGTGNADTQY
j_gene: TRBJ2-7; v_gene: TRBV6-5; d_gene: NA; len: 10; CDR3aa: ASSRDRSEQY
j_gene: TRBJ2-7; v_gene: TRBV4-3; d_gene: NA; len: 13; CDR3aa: ASSQGALGEYEQY
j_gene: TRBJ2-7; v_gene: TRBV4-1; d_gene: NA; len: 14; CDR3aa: ASSQEGGGLSYEQY
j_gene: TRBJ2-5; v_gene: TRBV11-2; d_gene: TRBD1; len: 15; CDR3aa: ASSSYRTDRGRETQY
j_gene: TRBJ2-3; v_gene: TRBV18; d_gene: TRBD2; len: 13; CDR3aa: ASSRTGGSADTQY
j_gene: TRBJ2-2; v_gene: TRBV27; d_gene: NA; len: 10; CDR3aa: ASSKGVGELF
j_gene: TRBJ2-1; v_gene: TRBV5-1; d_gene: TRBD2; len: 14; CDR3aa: ASSRGLAGIYNEQF
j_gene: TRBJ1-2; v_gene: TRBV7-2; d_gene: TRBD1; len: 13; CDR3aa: ASSLVGTGSGGYT